The clone carrying this T cell receptor beta chain has a handful of counts. Other DNA variants within this sample encode the same CDR3. This entry comes from a study of blood T cell repertoires in COVID-19. About the study: The study drew acute and convalescent COVID-19 samples from the United States, Italy and Spain. Sources were T cells, B-cell-depleted T cells, or PBMCs; the material itself was cDNA or gDNA.

In the authors' workflow: Reference gene primer amplification in the assay estimated nucleated cell counts. This table comes from immunoSEQ multiplex PCR, and its TCRdb copy is limited to in-frame clones, with some not included. The V and J calls and clone size were taken over from that table, and D and trimming were inferred from the DNA. The repertoire holds about 98,000 clones, with about 85% as singletons. Germline CDR1 reads SNHLY; CDR2 reads FYNNEI. This CDR3 has 14 residues. Losses at the gene ends were 3 bases for V and 4 bases for J; bases not matched to a gene: 3. V is TRBV2 and J is TRBJ1-5; TRBD1 aligns across 7 bases. The origin of this receptor is a man aged 70 or older with acute or convalescent COVID-19. The specimen was peripheral blood. CDR3 nucleotide sequence: TGTGCCAGCAGTGAGACAGGGTTTAATCAGCCCCAGCATTTT. Its translation is CASSETGFNQPQHF.